Each of the 12 T cell receptor beta chains below was sequenced from the same sample in a study of OX40 agonist ivuxolimab in advanced cancers. Sequencing used immunoSEQ multiplex PCR; TCRdb keeps in-frame clones, though not all of them. Counted here are some 67,000 clones, approximately 81% occurring once; the ten biggest clones make up about 0.83%. The input for sequencing was CD4+ or CD8+ T cells sorted from blood, taken in a trial of the OX40 agonist ivuxolimab. The receptor set was obtained from an adult with an advanced solid tumor such as melanoma, head and neck, liver or kidney cancer.

The chain couples TRBV6-1 to TRBJ2-1; D remains unclear. Germline CDR1 MNHNS, CDR2 SASEGT. The CDR3 consists of 10 residues. V was shortened by 8 bases and J by 5 bases, with 4 bases between the two germline ends. The CDR3 DNA follows: TGTGCCAGCGGACACAATGAGCAGTTCTTC. This sequence encodes CASGHNEQFF.

The chain carries TRBV7-6 and TRBJ2-3, with 10 bases aligning to TRBD2. Germline V CDR1 and CDR2: SGHVS, FNYEAQ. The CDR3 has 18 residues. Trimming at V came to 6 bases and at J to 6 bases, leaving 18 bases not matched to a gene. CDR3 protein: CASSRIRTSGAEWDTQYF. The CDR3 bases are TGTGCCAGCAGTCGCATCCGGACTAGCGGTGCTGAATGGGATACGCAGTATTTT.

The chain links TRBV2 to TRBJ1-5; TRBD1 matches 11 bases. The V segment lost 6 bases and the J segment 6 bases; nucleotides outside the gene matches: 4. Germline values: CDR1 SNHLY, CDR2 FYNNEI. The CDR3 covers 14 residues. In DNA form, the CDR3 reads TGTGCCAGCAGGAGGACAGGGGGCGGTCAGCCCCAGCATTTT. Encoded protein: CASRRTGGGQPQHF.

This clone was seen once. The chain is built from TRBV19 and TRBJ2-3, with 7 bases fitting TRBD2. The CDR3 runs to 15 residues. Germline values: CDR1 LNHDA, CDR2 SQIVND (reference sequence). V dropped 3 bases and J dropped 6; count of bases not matched to a gene: 9. CDR3 in amino acids: CASSIQAGSGDTQYF. The CDR3 nucleotides read TGTGCCAGTAGTATCCAAGCGGGGTCCGGGGATACGCAGTATTTT.

The rearrangement uses TRBV6-1 and TRBJ1-2, with a tentative D call TRBD1 (5 bases). The V end was cut by 3 bases, the J end by 3 bases, with 11 bases between. The CDR3 covers 14 residues. In germline, CDR1 is MNHNS, CDR2 SASEGT. In nucleotides, the CDR3 is TGTGCCAGCAGTGAGAGGGGCCCCGACTATGGCTACACCTTC. As protein: CASSERGPDYGYTF.

The J gene is TRBJ2-7, the V gene TRBV5-1, with D tentatively TRBD1 or TRBD2 (5 bases each). V was pared by 0 bases and J by 5 bases, with 24 bases between. The CDR3 spans 18 residues. Germline CDR1 reads SGHRS; CDR2 reads YFSETQ. For the CDR3, the DNA is TGCGCCAGCAGCTTGGAAATTGGTGAGGGTGGGGGATCCGACGAGCAGTACTTC. It specifies CASSLEIGEGGGSDEQYF.

This chain links TRBV7-9 with TRBJ2-3; D perhaps matches TRBD2 (6 bases). Germline lookup yields CDR1 SEHNR and CDR2 FQNEAQ (reference sequence). Between the trimmed V and J ends, which lost 7 bases and 6 bases, there was a span of 17 bases. This CDR3 has 14 residues. The CDR3 reads CASTASGGSDTQYF. In DNA, the CDR3 is TGTGCCAGCACCGCCTCTGGGGGGAGTGATACGCAGTATTTT. Supplemented by reference TRBV7-9 and TRBJ2-3, the full variable domain reads DTGVSQNPRHKITKRGQNVTFRCDPISEHNRLYWYRQTLGQGPEFLTYFQNEAQLEKSRLLSDRFSAERPKGSFSTLEIQRTEQGDSAMYLCASTASGGSDTQYFGPGTRLTVL.

The chain couples TRBV25-1 to TRBJ1-6; 7 bases match TRBD1. The CDR3 has 14 amino acids. Germline assignment: CDR1 MGHDK and CDR2 SYGVNS. J lost 5 bases, V lost 6 bases, and 4 bases had no gene match. The chain's CDR3 is CASRGQGDNSPLHF. In nucleotides, the CDR3 is TGTGCCAGCAGAGGTCAGGGGGATAATTCACCCCTCCACTTT.

The chain is built from TRBV11-2 and TRBJ2-7; the match to TRBD1 covers 8 bases. The CDR3 runs to 14 residues. Germline V gene data show CDR1 as SGHAT and CDR2 as FQNNGV. V shed 6 bases and J 6 bases; nucleotides not matched to a gene: 10. In nucleotides, the CDR3 is TGTGCCAGCAGTTCCCCCAGGGGGCGCGGCGAGCAGTACTTC. This translates into CASSSPRGRGEQYF. The full variable domain, in which reference TRBV11-2 and TRBJ2-7 provide the parts outside the CDR3, is EAGVAQSPRYKIIEKRQSVAFWCNPISGHATLYWYQQILGQGPKLLIQFQNNGVVDDSQLPKDRFSAERLKGVDSTLKIQPAKLEDSAVYLCASSSPRGRGEQYFGPGTRLTVT.

The chain employs TRBV5-4 and TRBJ2-7, with 7 bases identical to TRBD1. This CDR3 region has 14 residues. After removal of 1 base from V and 1 base from J, the junction contained 2 bases not matched to a gene. In germline, CDR1 is SGHNT, CDR2 YYREEE (reference sequence). The CDR3 sequence is CASSLYRGSYEQYF. Written as DNA, the CDR3 is TGTGCCAGCAGCTTGTACAGGGGATCCTACGAGCAGTACTTC.

This clone showed up just once. V and J are TRBV7-2 and TRBJ2-5; TRBD2 matches at 8 bases. Germline V gene lookup returns CDR1 SGHTA and CDR2 FQGNSA. The CDR3 has 15 amino acids. J was trimmed by 3 bases and V by 4 bases; bases with no gene match: 7. The CDR3 bases are TGTGCCAGCAGCTATCTGGCGGGGGGCGAAGAGACCCAGTACTTC. Its translation: CASSYLAGGEETQYF.

The chain uses TRBV27 and TRBJ2-5; D is unclear. The better agreement between TRBJ2-7 and the DNA end casts doubt on the J call. The germline CDR1 and CDR2 sequences are MNHEY and SMNVEV (reference sequence). The CDR3 is 14 residues long. CDR3 amino acids: CASSLIVGYYEQYF. CDR3 bases: TGTGCCAGCAGTTTGATTGTCGGATACTACGAGCAGTACTTC.